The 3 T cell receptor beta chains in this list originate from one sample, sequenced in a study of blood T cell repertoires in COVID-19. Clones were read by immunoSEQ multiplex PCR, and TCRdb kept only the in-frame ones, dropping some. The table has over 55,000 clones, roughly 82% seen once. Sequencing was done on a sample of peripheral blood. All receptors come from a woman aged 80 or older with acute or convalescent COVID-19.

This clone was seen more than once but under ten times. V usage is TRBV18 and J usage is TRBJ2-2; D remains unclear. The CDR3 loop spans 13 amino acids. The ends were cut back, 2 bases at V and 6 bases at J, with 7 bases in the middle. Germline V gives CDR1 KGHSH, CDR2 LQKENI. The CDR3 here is CASSPSLSGELFF. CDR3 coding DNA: TGTGCCAGCTCACCATCACTATCCGGGGAGCTGTTTTTT. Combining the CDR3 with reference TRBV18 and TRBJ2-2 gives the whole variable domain NAGVMQNPRHLVRRRGQEARLRCSPMKGHSHVYWYRQLPEEGLKFMVYLQKENIIDESGMPKERFSAEFPKEGPSILRIQQVVRGDSAAYFCASSPSLSGELFFGEGSRLTVL.

CDR3 coding DNA: TGTGCCAGTAGTCCCCGGGACAGCTCTGGGGCCAACGTCCTGACTTTC. It specifies CASSPRDSSGANVLTF. The V and J genes are TRBV19 and TRBJ2-6, with TRBD1 matching over 7 bases. This CDR3 region has 16 residues. Germline CDR1 reads LNHDA; CDR2 reads SQIVND (reference sequence). The trim removed 5 bases at V and 0 bases at J, leaving 4 bases unmatched.

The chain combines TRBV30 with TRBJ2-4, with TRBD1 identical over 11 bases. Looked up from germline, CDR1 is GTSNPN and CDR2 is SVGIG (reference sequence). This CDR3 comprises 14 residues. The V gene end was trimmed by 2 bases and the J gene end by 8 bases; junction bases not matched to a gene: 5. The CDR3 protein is CAWSRGQGGDIQYF. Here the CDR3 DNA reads TGTGCCTGGAGTAGGGGACAGGGGGGAGACATTCAGTACTTC.